These T cell receptor beta chains were read from a single sample in a study of blood T cells in healthy people across ages. TCRdb recomputed calls from the 5' RACE reads with MiXCR, one row per CDR3 protein. This table has about 730,000 distinct CDR3 sequences, roughly two fifths appearing once. The specimen was blood. The receptors stem from a woman aged 55-70 years in good health. CDR3s include the opening cysteine and the closing phenylalanine or tryptophan. D genes are given only for firm matches. Not all rows give a size; the values are once, few, many and, for expanded clones, a class.

TRBV20-1	TRBJ1-5	NA	NA	CSARDPMSNQPQHF	TGCAGTGCTAGAGATCCGATGAGCAATCAGCCCCAGCATTTT
TRBV29-1	TRBJ2-3	NA	NA	CSVNGGATHTDTQYF	TGCAGCGTTAATGGTGGCGCCACTCACACAGATACGCAGTATTTT
TRBV29-1	TRBJ1-2	NA	TRBD1	CSVTRDRRRDGYTF	TGCAGCGTCACCCGGGACAGGAGGCGTGATGGCTACACCTTC
TRBV5-1	TRBJ2-7	many	NA	CASTQGPGAYEQYF	TGCGCCAGCACCCAAGGACCCGGGGCCTACGAGCAGTACTTC
TRBV7-3	TRBJ2-1	few	TRBD2	CASSLNSGGYNEQFF	TGTGCCAGCAGCTTAAATAGCGGGGGTTACAATGAGCAGTTCTTC
TRBV12-3/TRBV12-4	TRBJ2-3	NA	TRBD1	CASTLGQGGDTQYF	TGTGCCAGCACCCTGGGACAGGGGGGAGATACGCAGTATTTT
TRBV20-1	TRBJ1-2	NA	NA	CSARRDIFYGYTF	TGCAGTGCCCGACGGGACATCTTCTATGGCTACACCTTC
TRBV29-1	TRBJ2-6	many	TRBD1	CSVGQGGGANVLTF	TGCAGCGTGGGACAGGGCGGCGGGGCCAACGTCCTGACTTTC
TRBV6-4	TRBJ2-1	few	NA	CASSVRPNNEQFF	TGTGCCAGCAGTGTCAGACCGAACAATGAGCAGTTCTTC
TRBV29-1	TRBJ2-5	few	NA	CSVGLALGETQYF	TGCAGCGTTGGGCTAGCTCTAGGGGAGACCCAGTACTTC
TRBV12-3/TRBV12-4	TRBJ2-3	NA	NA	CASRDRVRADTQYF	TGTGCCAGCAGGGACAGAGTGAGAGCAGATACGCAGTATTTC
TRBV30	TRBJ1-2	NA	NA	CAWSAVGYGYTF	TGTGCCTGGAGTGCAGTTGGGTATGGCTACACCTTC
TRBV7-8	TRBJ2-1	NA	NA	CASSWWVGSEQFF	TGTGCCAGCAGCTGGTGGGTGGGAAGTGAGCAGTTCTTC
TRBV29-1	TRBJ2-6	many	TRBD1	CSVDRGQGNVLTF	TGCAGCGTGGACAGGGGGCAAGGTAACGTCCTGACTTTC
TRBV5-1	TRBJ1-1	few	TRBD1	CASSPGAGGFNTEAFF	TGCGCCAGCAGCCCGGGGGCAGGGGGCTTTAACACTGAAGCTTTCTTT
TRBV7-2	TRBJ1-1	NA	NA	CASSLRHGGTEAFF	TGTGCCAGCAGCTTACGTCACGGGGGCACTGAAGCTTTCTTT
TRBV6-2/TRBV6-3	TRBJ2-5	NA	TRBD2	CASSPWVAGGSNEQYF	TGTGCCAGCAGTCCGTGGGTAGCGGGGGGCTCCAATGAGCAGTACTTC
TRBV5-1	TRBJ2-7	NA	TRBD1	CASSLEGRWGQVAYEQYF	TGCGCCAGCAGCTTGGAGGGTAGGTGGGGACAGGTCGCCTACGAGCAGTACTTC
TRBV7-2	TRBJ2-5	NA	NA	CASSLPAGVTQYF	TGTGCCAGCAGCTTACCAGCGGGCGTGACCCAGTACTTC
TRBV6-5	TRBJ1-4	NA	NA	CASNSQGPQEKLFF	TGTGCCAGCAACTCACAGGGCCCTCAAGAAAAACTGTTTTTT
TRBV29-1	TRBJ2-3	few	TRBD2	CSVGTSASTDTQYF	TGCAGCGTTGGGACTAGCGCTAGCACAGATACGCAGTATTTT